This T cell receptor beta chain stems from a study of identifying expanded T cells in peripheral blood. Deletions cut 5 bases from V and 5 bases from J, with 12 bases between. Germline CDR1 and CDR2: KGHSH and LQKENI. The CDR3 is made up of 13 amino acids. The protocol was immunoSEQ multiplex PCR, while the TCRdb copy is restricted to in-frame clones and leaves out a portion. The sample has 100,000 or so clones, 87% seen once. Healthy donors had no documented immune events, such as infections, while sampled. Notes on this clone: No antigen is known for it.

Whole-study results and caveats: Clone count variance between roughly two-week samples rose with total template count.

What was sequenced was blood. This chain links TRBV18 with TRBJ2-5, with D unclear. The sequence was collected from a person aged 18 to 70 in good health. Here the CDR3 DNA reads TGTGCCAGCTCAATTTCGGGTCCCGAGACCCAGTACTTC. As protein: CASSISGPETQYF.